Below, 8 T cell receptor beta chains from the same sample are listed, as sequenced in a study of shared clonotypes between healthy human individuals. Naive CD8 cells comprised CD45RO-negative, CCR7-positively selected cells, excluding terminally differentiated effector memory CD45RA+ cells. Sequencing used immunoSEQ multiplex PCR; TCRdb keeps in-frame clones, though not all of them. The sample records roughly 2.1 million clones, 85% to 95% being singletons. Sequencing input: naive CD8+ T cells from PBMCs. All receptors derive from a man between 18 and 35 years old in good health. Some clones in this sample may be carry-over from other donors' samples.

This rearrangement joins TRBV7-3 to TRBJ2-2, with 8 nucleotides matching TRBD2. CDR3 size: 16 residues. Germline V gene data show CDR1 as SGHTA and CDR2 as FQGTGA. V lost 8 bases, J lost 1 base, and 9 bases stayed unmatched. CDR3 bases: TGTGCCAGCGCCAGGCTAGCGGGCTTGAACACCGGGGAGCTGTTTTTT. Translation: CASARLAGLNTGELFF. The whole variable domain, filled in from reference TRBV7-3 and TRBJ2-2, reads GAGVSQTPSNKVTEKGKYVELRCDPISGHTALYWYRQSLGQGPEFLIYFQGTGAADDSGLPNDRFFAVRPEGSVSTLKIQRTERGDSAVYLCASARLAGLNTGELFFGEGSRLTVL.

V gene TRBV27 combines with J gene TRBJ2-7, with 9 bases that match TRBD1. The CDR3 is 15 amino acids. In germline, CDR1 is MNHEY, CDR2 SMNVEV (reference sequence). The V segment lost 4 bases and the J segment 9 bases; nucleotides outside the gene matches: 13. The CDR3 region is CASSYEGTGLTTQYF. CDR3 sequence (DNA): TGTGCCAGCAGTTACGAGGGGACAGGGCTAACTACGCAGTACTTC.

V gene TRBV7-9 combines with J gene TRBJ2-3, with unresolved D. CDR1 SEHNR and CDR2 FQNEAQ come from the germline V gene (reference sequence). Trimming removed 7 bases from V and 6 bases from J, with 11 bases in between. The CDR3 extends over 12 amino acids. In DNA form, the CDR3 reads TGTGCCAGCACCTCTCGTGGGGATACGCAGTATTTT. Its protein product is CASTSRGDTQYF.

CDR3 residues: CASSFTGGGDGYTF. The CDR3 bases are TGTGCCAGCAGTTTTACAGGGGGCGGGGATGGCTACACCTTC. The chain has TRBV27 and TRBJ1-2, with TRBD1 matching over 9 bases. Unmatched junction bases numbered 5, after V lost 3 bases and J lost 6 bases. Germline V gives CDR1 MNHEY, CDR2 SMNVEV (reference sequence). This CDR3 is 14 amino acids long.

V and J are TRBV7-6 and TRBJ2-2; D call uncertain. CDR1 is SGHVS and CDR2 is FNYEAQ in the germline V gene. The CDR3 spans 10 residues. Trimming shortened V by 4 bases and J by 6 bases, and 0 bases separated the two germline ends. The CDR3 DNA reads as TGTGCCAGCAGCTCCGGGGAGCTGTTTTTT. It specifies CASSSGELFF.

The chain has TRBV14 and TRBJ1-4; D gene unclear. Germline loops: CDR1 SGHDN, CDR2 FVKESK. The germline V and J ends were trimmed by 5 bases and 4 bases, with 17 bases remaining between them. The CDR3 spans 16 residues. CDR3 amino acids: CASSSIMWRFNEKLFF. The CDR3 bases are TGTGCCAGCAGCTCGATTATGTGGCGGTTTAATGAAAAACTGTTTTTT.

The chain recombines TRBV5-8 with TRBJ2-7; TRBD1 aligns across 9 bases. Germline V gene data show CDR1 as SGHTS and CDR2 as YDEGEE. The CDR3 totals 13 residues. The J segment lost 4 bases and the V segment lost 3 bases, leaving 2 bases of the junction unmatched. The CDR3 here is CASSSGTGYEQYF. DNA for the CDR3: TGTGCCAGCAGCTCGGGGACAGGGTACGAGCAGTACTTC.

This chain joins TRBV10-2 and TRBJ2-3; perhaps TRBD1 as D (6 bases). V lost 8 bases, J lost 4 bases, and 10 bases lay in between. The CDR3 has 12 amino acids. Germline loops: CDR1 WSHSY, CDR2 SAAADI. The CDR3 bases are TGCGCCAGCCACCCAGGGGCAGATACGCAGTATTTT. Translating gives CASHPGADTQYF.